A single sample is the source of the 8 T cell receptor beta chains below, sequenced in a study of blood T cells in healthy people across ages. PCR was performed a second time for 7 to 11 cycles using a sample-barcoded 5' primer and a J-beta primer mix. MiXCR, run by TCRdb on the 5' RACE reads, gives a single entry per CDR3 protein. The data hold hundreds of thousands of distinct CDR3 sequences, with more than 55% observed a single time. What was sequenced was blood. The receptor source for this set is a man aged 40-55 years in good health.

The CDR3 spells CASSDSQGSLTYNEQFF. The CDR3 coding sequence is TGTGCCAGCAGTGACTCTCAGGGTTCCCTAACCTACAATGAGCAGTTCTTC. V usage is TRBV6-4 and J usage is TRBJ2-1; D may be TRBD1 (5 bases). This CDR3 is 17 amino acids long. V lost 0 bases and J 2 bases, leaving 14 bases between the germline ends. Germline loops: CDR1 MRHNA, CDR2 SNTAGT.

Concerning this clonotype: The junction shows a germline mismatch at one end, possibly a read error. The chain links TRBV12-3 or TRBV12-4 to TRBJ2-1, with TRBD2 matching 9 bases. The CDR3 is 14 amino acids. DNA for the CDR3: TGTGCCAGCAGTGTTCTAGCGGGAATCAATGAGCAGTTTTTC. Its protein is CASSVLAGINEQFF.

The rearrangement uses TRBV12-3 or TRBV12-4 and TRBJ2-1; D may be TRBD1 (6 bases). V was shortened by 6 bases and J by 12 bases, with 24 bases between the two germline ends. This CDR3 is 15 amino acids long. This CDR3 reads CASRPGTPWDTGQFF. In nucleotides, the CDR3 is TGTGCCAGCAGGCCAGGGACCCCATGGGACACGGGGCAGTTCTTC.

This clonotype was found a few times. The V gene is TRBV20-1, the J gene TRBJ2-7; possible D gene TRBD2, 5 bases. Between the trimmed V and J ends, which lost 5 bases and 0 bases, there was a span of 14 bases. Per the germline V gene, CDR1 is DFQATT and CDR2 is SNEGSKA (reference sequence). The CDR3 runs 14 residues. CDR3 coding DNA: TGCAGTGCTGGATTCAGCGGCAGCTCCTACGAGCAGTACTTC. Its protein product is CSAGFSGSSYEQYF.

The chain has TRBV7-9 and TRBJ2-1; D might be TRBD1 (5 bases). V was shortened by 7 bases and J by 5 bases, with 18 bases between the two germline ends. The length of the CDR3 is 15 residues. Germline V gene data show CDR1 as SEHNR and CDR2 as FQNEAQ (reference sequence). The CDR3 DNA is TGTGCCAGCACCTTGGGTTACAGGCCTGACAATGAGCAGTTCTTC. Protein: CASTLGYRPDNEQFF.

This clonotype has more than one count but fewer than ten. The CDR3 here is CASSLGYGTDTQYF. The CDR3 DNA reads as TGTGCCAGCAGCTTAGGCTATGGGACAGATACGCAGTATTTT. V usage is TRBV7-2 and J usage is TRBJ2-3; no reliable D call. V lost 1 base and J 3 bases, leaving 8 bases between the germline ends. This CDR3 comprises 14 residues. The V gene's germline CDR1 is SGHTA and CDR2 FQGNSA.

This clonotype has more than one count but fewer than ten. The chain couples TRBV27 to TRBJ2-2, with D perhaps given as TRBD1 or TRBD2 (5 bases each). This CDR3 comprises 13 residues. CDR1 and CDR2 from the germline V gene are MNHEY and SMNVEV (reference sequence). V lost 7 bases, J lost 5 bases, and 11 bases lay in between. CDR3 region: CASKGEMTGELFF. In DNA form, the CDR3 reads TGTGCCAGCAAAGGGGAGATGACCGGGGAGCTGTTTTTT.

This clonotype was picked up a small number of times. This sequence joins TRBV20-1 and TRBJ2-3, with D unclear. Per the germline V gene, CDR1 is DFQATT and CDR2 is SNEGSKA (reference sequence). V shed 2 bases and J shed 4 bases, with 7 bases lying between them. The CDR3 length is 12 residues. In DNA, the CDR3 is TGCAGTGCTAGAATTTCGGCAGATACGCAGTATTTT. Protein sequence: CSARISADTQYF.